This T cell receptor (beta chain) was observed in a study of shared clonotypes between healthy human individuals. Background on the study: Donor composition was two women and three men, aged 18 to 49.

Template for every sorted-subset replicate PCR totaled about 0.2 ug DNA, about 30,000 T cell genomes. Repertoires were generated with immunoSEQ multiplex PCR, while TCRdb's copy carries only in-frame clones and drops some. The sample comprises 300,000 to 350,000 clones, 73% of which are singletons, and roughly 10% rests with the top ten. The TCR comes from a man aged 30 to 45 in good health. The sample consisted of memory CD4+ T cells sorted from blood. Sample subset: CD45RA-negative fraction.

The DNA for the CDR3 is TGCGCCAGCAGCTTGGGCCTCTCTTCTCGTGAAAAACTGTTTTTT. This codes for CASSLGLSSREKLFF. The chain combines TRBV5-1 with TRBJ1-4; D is undetermined. The CDR3 length is 15 residues. Germline CDR1 SGHRS, CDR2 YFSETQ. The V and J ends lost 0 bases and 7 bases respectively, with 13 bases between them.